The 26 T cell receptor beta chains below were found in one sample sequenced in a study of cytomegalovirus exposure and HLA in healthy donors. With 60 Vbeta and 13 Jbeta primers, the PCR was carried out. Sequenced by immunoSEQ multiplex PCR; TCRdb stores in-frame clones only, minus some. Among about 150,000 clones listed, 70% to 90% were seen once. Sequences were obtained from PBMCs. The receptors derive from a woman under 30 in good health and CMV-seronegative.

DNA of the CDR3: TGTGCCTCAATGGGACAGAATGGAAACACCATATATTTT. Encoded protein: CASMGQNGNTIYF. This chain connects TRBV10-3 to TRBJ1-3; 7 bases agree with TRBD1. The CDR3 has 13 residues. Germline CDR1 is ENHRY and CDR2 is SYGVKD. The ends lost 11 bases at V and 3 bases at J; junction bases unmatched: 7.

The chain employs TRBV14 and TRBJ2-7, with 10 bases matching TRBD1. The CDR3 is 14 amino acids. Unmatched junction bases numbered 8, after V lost 4 bases and J lost 8 bases. CDR1 and CDR2 (germline): SGHDN, FVKESK. The CDR3 nucleotides are TGTGCCAGCAGCCTCGGGACAGGGGTTTGCCAGCAGTACTTC. Amino acids: CASSLGTGVCQQYF. Looking up the rest from reference TRBV14 and TRBJ2-7 gives the full variable domain: EAGVTQFPSHSVIEKGQTVTLRCDPISGHDNLYWYRRVMGKEIKFLLHFVKESKQDESGMPNNRFLAERTGGTYSTLKVQPAELEDSGVYFCASSLGTGVCQQYFGPGTRLTVT.

The chain carries TRBV7-2 and TRBJ1-6; the D gene is possibly TRBD1 (6 bases). Germline V gives CDR1 SGHTA, CDR2 FQGNSA. CDR3 length equals 15 residues. V lost 2 bases and J lost 10, with 15 bases in between. The CDR3 DNA is TGTGCCAGCAGCTTATCGGGACAAAGAGGGTCACCCCTCCACTTT. It encodes CASSLSGQRGSPLHF.

CDR3 protein: CASSTRGDTQYF. The CDR3 DNA sequence: TGCGCCAGCAGCACTAGAGGAGATACGCAGTATTTT. The genes are TRBV5-1 and TRBJ2-3; maybe TRBD2 (5 bases). The CDR3 is 12 residues long. The V gene lost 4 bases and the J gene lost 5 bases, with 8 bases spanning the gap. CDR1 is SGHRS and CDR2 is YFSETQ in the germline V gene.

The gene calls are TRBV2 and TRBJ1-6; TRBD1 aligns across 9 bases. CDR1 and CDR2 from the germline V gene are SNHLY and FYNNEI. This CDR3 is 15 amino acids long. V shed 5 bases and J 6 bases; nucleotides not matched to a gene: 5. The CDR3 region is CASSPDRGVNSPLHF. The CDR3 DNA reads as TGTGCCAGCAGTCCCGACAGGGGGGTTAATTCACCCCTCCACTTT. The full variable domain, in which reference TRBV2 and TRBJ1-6 provide the parts outside the CDR3, is EPEVTQTPSHQVTQMGQEVILRCVPISNHLYFYWYRQILGQKVEFLVSFYNNEISEKSEIFDDQFSVERPDGSNFTLKIRSTKLEDSAMYFCASSPDRGVNSPLHFGNGTRLTVT.

This clone was seen just once. The CDR3 nucleotides are TGTGCCAGCAGTTTCACTAGCGGGAGAACCACCGGGGAGCTGTTTTTT. Translating it yields CASSFTSGRTTGELFF. This chain links TRBV11-3 with TRBJ2-2; 11 nucleotides match TRBD2. With 6 bases clipped from V and 4 bases from J, the junction kept 7 bases outside the gene matches. The CDR3 has 16 residues. Looked up from germline, CDR1 is SGHNT and CDR2 is YENEEA. Drawing the rest from reference TRBV11-3 and TRBJ2-2, the complete variable domain is EAGVVQSPRYKIIEKKQPVAFWCNPISGHNTLYWYLQNLGQGPELLIRYENEEAVDDSQLPKDRFSAERLKGVDSTLKIQPAELGDSAVYLCASSFTSGRTTGELFFGEGSRLTVL.

The chain uses TRBV7-3 and TRBJ2-1, with a weak D call TRBD2 (5 bases). This CDR3 region has 13 residues. V lost 5 bases and J lost 7, with 12 bases in between. Per germline, CDR1 SGHTA and CDR2 FQGTGA. Written as DNA, the CDR3 is TGTGCCAGCAGCCTAAGCCTAGCAAATGAGCAGTTCTTC. Protein product: CASSLSLANEQFF.

This chain connects TRBV27 to TRBJ1-5; 9 bases agree with TRBD1. Per the germline V gene, CDR1 is MNHEY and CDR2 is SMNVEV (reference sequence). V lost 5 bases and J lost 5; bases outside the gene matches: 7. The length of the CDR3 is 15 residues. CDR3 nucleotides: TGTGCCAGCAGTACTGGGACAGGGATTGATCAGCCCCAGCATTTT. Its protein is CASSTGTGIDQPQHF.

The rearrangement uses TRBV7-7 and TRBJ2-3, with 10 bases identical to TRBD2. CDR3 size: 19 residues. The J segment lost 5 bases and the V segment lost 5 bases, leaving 19 bases of the junction unmatched. Per germline, CDR1 SSHAT and CDR2 FNYEAQ (reference sequence). The CDR3 nucleotides read TGTGCCAGCAGCCCCCGGCGAAAAGCGGGGGGGCCCGGAAGAGATACGCAGTATTTT. Its protein is CASSPRRKAGGPGRDTQYF.

The count of this clone is one. This rearrangement joins TRBV5-5 to TRBJ2-1, with D perhaps matching TRBD1 (5 bases). With 4 bases removed from V and 8 bases from J, the gap between germline ends came to 13 bases. Germline V lookup: CDR1 SGHKS, CDR2 YYEKEE (reference sequence). This CDR3 contains 13 residues. Here the CDR3 DNA reads TGTGCCAGCAGCACTGCACAGGTCGATGAGCAGTTCTTC. Translating gives CASSTAQVDEQFF.

V usage is TRBV27 and J usage is TRBJ2-1, with D possibly TRBD2 on 5 matching bases. CDR3 length equals 14 residues. The germline V and J ends were trimmed by 5 bases and 4 bases, with 12 bases remaining between them. Germline-derived CDR1 and CDR2 are MNHEY and SMNVEV (reference sequence). CDR3 region: CASSPPRGYNEQFF. The CDR3 DNA sequence: TGTGCCAGCAGTCCCCCCCGGGGATACAATGAGCAGTTCTTC.

The CDR3 loop reads CASSPAGTVYNEQFF. In DNA, the CDR3 is TGTGCCAGCTCACCAGCAGGGACAGTCTACAATGAGCAGTTCTTC. The chain carries TRBV18 and TRBJ2-1, with TRBD1 matching over 7 bases. Germline V gene lookup returns CDR1 KGHSH and CDR2 LQKENI. Trimming cost V 2 bases and J 3 bases; bases outside gene matches: 4. The CDR3 runs to 15 residues.

The chain is built from TRBV27 and TRBJ2-7; TRBD1 matches 7 bases. Germline values: CDR1 MNHEY, CDR2 SMNVEV (reference sequence). The CDR3 has 16 residues. Trimming cost V 5 bases and J 0 bases; bases outside gene matches: 10. CDR3 nucleotides: TGTGCCAGCAGTAACTCAATCGGGACAGTCTCCTACGAGCAGTACTTC. Amino acid sequence: CASSNSIGTVSYEQYF.

CDR3 loop: CASNPTGALDIQYF. The CDR3 DNA is TGTGCCAGCAACCCGACAGGGGCTTTAGACATTCAGTACTTC. The chain uses TRBV27 and TRBJ2-4, with 8 positions matching TRBD1. This CDR3 region has 14 residues. Trimming at V came to 7 bases and at J to 8 bases, leaving 10 bases not matched to a gene. In germline, CDR1 is MNHEY, CDR2 SMNVEV (reference sequence).

The chain recombines TRBV9 with TRBJ2-3, with 8 bases aligning to TRBD1. V shed 4 bases, J shed 4 bases, and the junction held 14 bases outside the gene matches. CDR1 and CDR2 (germline): SGDLS, YYNGEE. The CDR3 extends over 17 amino acids. The DNA for the CDR3 is TGTGCCAGCAGCATACAGGGGGGATGGTCAAAAGCAGATACGCAGTATTTT. This codes for CASSIQGGWSKADTQYF.

The chain combines TRBV28 with TRBJ2-5, with 7 bases that match TRBD1. Losses at the gene ends were 8 bases for V and 2 bases for J; bases not matched to a gene: 14. This CDR3 is 16 amino acids long. Germline V CDR1 and CDR2: MDHEN, SYDVKM. The CDR3 DNA reads TGTGCCAGCGTTAGGTATAGGACAGGACCTCAAGAGACCCAGTACTTC. Its translation is CASVRYRTGPQETQYF.

This clone has just a few counts. The chain recombines TRBV20-1 with TRBJ1-4; 7 nucleotides agree with TRBD1. The germline V gene encodes CDR1 DFQATT and CDR2 SNEGSKA (reference sequence). The length of the CDR3 is 11 residues. V shed 5 bases, J shed 7 bases, and the junction held 1 base outside the gene matches. The CDR3 DNA reads as TGCAGTGCTTACAGGGGTGAAAAACTGTTTTTT. Its translation is CSAYRGEKLFF.

V and J are TRBV2 and TRBJ1-2; unclear D gene. Germline CDR1 reads SNHLY; CDR2 reads FYNNEI. The CDR3 runs 14 residues. V gave up 1 base and J gave up 6 bases, with 12 bases separating them. CDR3 DNA: TGTGCCAGCAGTGAAGGGAGGGTGATGGATGGCTACACCTTC. Its translation: CASSEGRVMDGYTF.

The chain employs TRBV2 and TRBJ2-7; 11 nucleotides align to TRBD1. Trimming at V came to 4 bases and at J to 2 bases, leaving 4 bases not matched to a gene. Germline V gives CDR1 SNHLY, CDR2 FYNNEI. The length of the CDR3 is 15 residues. CDR3 DNA: TGTGCCAGCAGTGCCGGGACAGGGGGAACCTACGAGCAGTACTTC. This codes for CASSAGTGGTYEQYF.

The genes are TRBV10-3 and TRBJ1-1, with 7 positions matching TRBD1. This CDR3 is 13 amino acids long. The V gene's germline CDR1 is ENHRY and CDR2 SYGVKD. Trimming at V came to 6 bases and at J to 4 bases, leaving 5 bases not matched to a gene. CDR3 in amino acids: CAIRGQVFTEAFF. Here the CDR3 DNA reads TGTGCCATCAGAGGACAGGTCTTCACTGAAGCTTTCTTT.

This clone was found once. The rearrangement uses TRBV7-6 and TRBJ2-2; 7 nucleotides align to TRBD2. Germline lookup yields CDR1 SGHVS and CDR2 FNYEAQ. This CDR3 contains 16 residues. The J segment lost 2 bases and the V segment lost 1 base, leaving 4 bases of the junction unmatched. CDR3 DNA: TGTGCCAGCAGCTTAGAGGCTAGCGGTAACACCGGGGAGCTGTTTTTT. This gives the protein CASSLEASGNTGELFF.

In nucleotides, the CDR3 is TGTGCCAGTAGTCGGGTCCGCGGGGAGCTGTTTTTT. It is translated as CASSRVRGELFF. The chain links TRBV19 to TRBJ2-2; D remains ambiguous. The CDR3 runs to 12 residues. V was pared by 5 bases and J by 7 bases, with 8 bases between. Germline V gene lookup returns CDR1 LNHDA and CDR2 SQIVND (reference sequence).

This rearrangement joins TRBV2 to TRBJ2-7, with 9 nucleotides matching TRBD1. Germline CDR1 SNHLY, CDR2 FYNNEI. This CDR3 comprises 17 residues. The ends lost 6 bases at V and 6 bases at J; junction bases unmatched: 18. The CDR3 DNA sequence: TGTGCCAGCAGCCGCGGCCTCCGGTCCGGACAGGGGAGCGAGCAGTACTTC. It encodes CASSRGLRSGQGSEQYF.

This rearrangement joins TRBV28 to TRBJ1-6, with D possibly TRBD1 on 5 matching bases. In germline, CDR1 is MDHEN, CDR2 SYDVKM. Trimming left V 6 bases short and J 9 bases short, with 12 bases between. The CDR3 length is 13 residues. The CDR3 is CASRIAGGSPLHF. The DNA of the CDR3 is TGTGCCAGCAGAATAGCGGGGGGTTCACCCCTCCACTTT.

The chain employs TRBV28 and TRBJ2-1; weak D call: TRBD2 (6 bases). V shed 10 bases and J shed 5 bases, with 21 bases lying between them. The CDR3 runs 15 residues. The germline gives CDR1 MDHEN, CDR2 SYDVKM. CDR3 DNA sequence: TGTGCCACCCAGCCCGGGGGACGGGGAGACAATGAGCAGTTCTTC. It translates to CATQPGGRGDNEQFF.

This chain joins TRBV18 and TRBJ2-1; D may be TRBD1 (6 bases). The CDR3 is made up of 14 amino acids. Between the trimmed V and J ends, which lost 3 bases and 8 bases, there was a span of 14 bases. Germline V gene lookup returns CDR1 KGHSH and CDR2 LQKENI. The CDR3 is CASSPVPQGDEQFF. CDR3 coding DNA: TGTGCCAGCTCACCTGTACCACAGGGAGATGAGCAGTTCTTC.